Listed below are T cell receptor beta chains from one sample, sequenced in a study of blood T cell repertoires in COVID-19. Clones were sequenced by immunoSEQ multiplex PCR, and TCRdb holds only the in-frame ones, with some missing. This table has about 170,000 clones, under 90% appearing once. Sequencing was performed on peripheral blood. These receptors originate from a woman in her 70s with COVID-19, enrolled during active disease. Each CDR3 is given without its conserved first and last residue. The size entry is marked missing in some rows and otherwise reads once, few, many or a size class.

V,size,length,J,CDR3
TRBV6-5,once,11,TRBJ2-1,ASSPGLDGEQF
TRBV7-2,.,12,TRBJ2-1,ASSLLAGENEQF
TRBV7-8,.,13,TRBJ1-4,ASSFGQGAFEKLF
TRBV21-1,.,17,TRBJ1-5,ARVGGRDRVNYSNQPQH
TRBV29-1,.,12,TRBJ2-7,SVVGTTKGHEQY
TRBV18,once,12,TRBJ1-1,ASSPGQMNTEAF
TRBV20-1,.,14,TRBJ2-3,SASGASGKSTDTQY
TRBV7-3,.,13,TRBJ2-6,ASSPGQPGANVLT
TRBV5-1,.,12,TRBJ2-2,ASSLSMNTGELF
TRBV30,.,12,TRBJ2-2,AWSPLGNTGELF
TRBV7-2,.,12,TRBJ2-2,ASSLYQITGELF
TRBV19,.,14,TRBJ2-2,ASSRFYRSDTGELF
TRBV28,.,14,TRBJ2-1,ASSARDSLTYNEQF
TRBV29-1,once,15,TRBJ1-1,SVEDRRRPGVNTEAF
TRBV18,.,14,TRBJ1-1,ASSPGTGGLNTEAF
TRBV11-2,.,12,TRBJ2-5,ASSLVGGGETQY
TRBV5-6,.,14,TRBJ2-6,ASSLASGVGANVLT
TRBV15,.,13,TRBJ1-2,ATSTGQGQAGGYT
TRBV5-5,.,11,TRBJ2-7,ASSLDLPGEQY
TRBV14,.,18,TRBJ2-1,ASSQGGSGRWGTLDNEQF
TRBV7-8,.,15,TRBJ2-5,ASSLASQGQRRETQY
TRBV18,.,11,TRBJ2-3,ASSRGREDTQY